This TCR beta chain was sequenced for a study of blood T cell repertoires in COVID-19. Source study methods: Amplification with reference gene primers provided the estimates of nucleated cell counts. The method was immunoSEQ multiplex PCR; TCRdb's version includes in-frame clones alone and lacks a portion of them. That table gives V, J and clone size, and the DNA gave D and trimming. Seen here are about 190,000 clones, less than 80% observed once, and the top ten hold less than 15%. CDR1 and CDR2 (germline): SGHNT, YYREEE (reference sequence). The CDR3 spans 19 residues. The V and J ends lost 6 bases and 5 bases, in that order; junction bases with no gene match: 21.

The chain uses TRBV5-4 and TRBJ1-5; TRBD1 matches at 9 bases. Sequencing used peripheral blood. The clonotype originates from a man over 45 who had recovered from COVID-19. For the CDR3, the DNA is TGTGCCAGCACCCGGTGGTGGACAGGGGTTTATGGTGAGGATCAGCCCCAGCATTTT. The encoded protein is CASTRWWTGVYGEDQPQHF.